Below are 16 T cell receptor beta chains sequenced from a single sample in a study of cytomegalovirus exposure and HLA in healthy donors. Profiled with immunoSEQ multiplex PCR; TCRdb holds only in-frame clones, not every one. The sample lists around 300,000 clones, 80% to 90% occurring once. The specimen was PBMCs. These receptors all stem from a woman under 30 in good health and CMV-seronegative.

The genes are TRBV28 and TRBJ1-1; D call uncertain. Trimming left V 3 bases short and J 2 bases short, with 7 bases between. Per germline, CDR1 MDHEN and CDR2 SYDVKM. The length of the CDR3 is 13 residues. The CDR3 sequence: CASSFLDNTEAFF. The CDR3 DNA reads TGTGCCAGCAGTTTCCTAGATAACACTGAAGCTTTCTTT.

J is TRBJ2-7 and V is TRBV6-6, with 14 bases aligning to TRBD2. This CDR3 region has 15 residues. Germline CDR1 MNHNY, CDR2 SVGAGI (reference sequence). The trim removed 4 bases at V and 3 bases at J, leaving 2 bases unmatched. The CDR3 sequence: CASSLGLAGDYEQYF. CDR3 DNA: TGTGCCAGCAGTTTGGGACTAGCGGGAGACTACGAGCAGTACTTC.

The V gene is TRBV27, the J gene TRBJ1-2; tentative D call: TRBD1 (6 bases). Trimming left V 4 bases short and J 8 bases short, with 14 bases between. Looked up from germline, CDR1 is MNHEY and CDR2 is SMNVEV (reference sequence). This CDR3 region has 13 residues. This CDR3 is CASSSNRVRGYTF. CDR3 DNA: TGTGCCAGCAGTTCTAACAGGGTCCGAGGCTACACCTTC.

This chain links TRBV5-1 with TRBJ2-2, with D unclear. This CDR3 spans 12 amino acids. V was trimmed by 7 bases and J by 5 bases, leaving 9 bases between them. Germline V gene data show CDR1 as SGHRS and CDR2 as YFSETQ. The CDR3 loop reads CASEELTGELFF. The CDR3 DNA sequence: TGCGCCAGCGAAGAGTTAACCGGGGAGCTGTTTTTT.

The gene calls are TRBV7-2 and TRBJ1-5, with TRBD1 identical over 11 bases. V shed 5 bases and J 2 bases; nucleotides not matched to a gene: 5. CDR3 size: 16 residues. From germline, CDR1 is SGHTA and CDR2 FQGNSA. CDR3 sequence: CASSPGDRGGNQPQHF. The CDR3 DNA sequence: TGTGCCAGCAGCCCAGGGGACAGGGGGGGCAATCAGCCCCAGCATTTT.

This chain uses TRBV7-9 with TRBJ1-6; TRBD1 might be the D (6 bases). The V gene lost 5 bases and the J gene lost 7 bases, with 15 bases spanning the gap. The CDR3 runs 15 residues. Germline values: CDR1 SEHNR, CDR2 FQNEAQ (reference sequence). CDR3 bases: TGTGCCAGCAGCCTGGGGGACAAAGGGAATTCACCCCTCCACTTT. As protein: CASSLGDKGNSPLHF.

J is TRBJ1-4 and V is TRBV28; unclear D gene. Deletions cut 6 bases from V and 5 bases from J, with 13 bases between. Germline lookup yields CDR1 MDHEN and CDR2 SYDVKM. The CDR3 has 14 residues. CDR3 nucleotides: TGTGCCAGCAGCGAAGGTGGGGAGAATGAAAAACTGTTTTTT. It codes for CASSEGGENEKLFF.

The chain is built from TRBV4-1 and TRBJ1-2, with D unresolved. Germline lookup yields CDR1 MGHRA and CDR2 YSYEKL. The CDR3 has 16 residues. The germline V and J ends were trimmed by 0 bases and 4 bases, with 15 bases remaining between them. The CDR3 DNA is TGCGCCAGCAGCCAAGAACGAAGAGGGTCCGGCTATGGCTACACCTTC. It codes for CASSQERRGSGYGYTF.

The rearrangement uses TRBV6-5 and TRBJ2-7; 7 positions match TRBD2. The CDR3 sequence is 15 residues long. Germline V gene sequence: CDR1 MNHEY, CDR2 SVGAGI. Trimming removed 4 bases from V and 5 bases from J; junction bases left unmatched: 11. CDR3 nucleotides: TGTGCCAGCAGTTCAGTCGTCGCGGGGAGGGACGAGCAGTACTTC. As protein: CASSSVVAGRDEQYF.

CDR3 protein: CASSEARSRQFF. CDR3 coding DNA: TGTGCCAGCAGTGAAGCGAGAAGTAGGCAGTTCTTC. The chain couples TRBV2 to TRBJ2-1; D gene uncertain. V gave up 0 bases and J gave up 12 bases, with 9 bases separating them. The CDR3 totals 12 residues. The germline CDR1 and CDR2 sequences are SNHLY and FYNNEI.

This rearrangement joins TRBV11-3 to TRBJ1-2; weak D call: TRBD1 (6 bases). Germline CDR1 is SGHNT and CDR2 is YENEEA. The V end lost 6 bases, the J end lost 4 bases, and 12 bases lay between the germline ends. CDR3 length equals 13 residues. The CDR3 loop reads CASSTGLGYGYTF. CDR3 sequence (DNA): TGTGCCAGCAGTACAGGGCTGGGCTATGGCTACACCTTC.

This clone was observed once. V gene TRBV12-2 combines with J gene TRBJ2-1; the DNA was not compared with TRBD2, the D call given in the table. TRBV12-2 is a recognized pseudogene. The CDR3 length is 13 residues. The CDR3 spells CASRLNSYNEQFF. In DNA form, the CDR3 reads TGTGCAAGTCGCTTGAACTCTTACAATGAGCAGTTCTTC.

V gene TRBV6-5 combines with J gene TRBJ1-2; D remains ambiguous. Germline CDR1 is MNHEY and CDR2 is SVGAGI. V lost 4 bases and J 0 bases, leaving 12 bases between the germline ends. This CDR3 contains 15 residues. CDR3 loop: CASSSRTGTNYGYTF. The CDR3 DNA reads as TGTGCCAGCAGTTCCCGAACCGGGACTAACTATGGCTACACCTTC.

The CDR3 sequence: CASTGESTDTQYF. In nucleotides, the CDR3 is TGCGCCAGCACCGGGGAGTCCACAGATACGCAGTATTTT. V usage is TRBV10-1 and J usage is TRBJ2-3; perhaps TRBD2 as D (5 bases). The V gene lost 7 bases and the J gene lost 2 bases, with 10 bases spanning the gap. Germline V lookup: CDR1 WNHNN, CDR2 SYGVQD (reference sequence). CDR3 size: 13 residues.

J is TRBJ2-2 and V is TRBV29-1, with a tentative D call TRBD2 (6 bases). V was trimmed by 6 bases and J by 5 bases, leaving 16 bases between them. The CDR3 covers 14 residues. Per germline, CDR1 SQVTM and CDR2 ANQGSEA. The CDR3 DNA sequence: TGCAGCGTGACCCCCAGGGAGGTTACCGGGGAGCTGTTTTTT. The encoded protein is CSVTPREVTGELFF.

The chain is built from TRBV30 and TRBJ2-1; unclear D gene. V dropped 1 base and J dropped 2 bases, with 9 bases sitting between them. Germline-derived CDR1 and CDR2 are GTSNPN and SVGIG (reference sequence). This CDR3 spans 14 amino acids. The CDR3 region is CAWSGDSPYNEQFF. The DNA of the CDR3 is TGTGCCTGGAGTGGAGACTCTCCCTACAATGAGCAGTTCTTC. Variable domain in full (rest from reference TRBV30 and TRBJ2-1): SQTIHQWPATLVQPVGSPLSLECTVEGTSNPNLYWYRQAAGRGLQLLFYSVGIGQISSEVPQNLSASRPQDRQFILSSKKLLLSDSGFYLCAWSGDSPYNEQFFGPGTRLTVL.